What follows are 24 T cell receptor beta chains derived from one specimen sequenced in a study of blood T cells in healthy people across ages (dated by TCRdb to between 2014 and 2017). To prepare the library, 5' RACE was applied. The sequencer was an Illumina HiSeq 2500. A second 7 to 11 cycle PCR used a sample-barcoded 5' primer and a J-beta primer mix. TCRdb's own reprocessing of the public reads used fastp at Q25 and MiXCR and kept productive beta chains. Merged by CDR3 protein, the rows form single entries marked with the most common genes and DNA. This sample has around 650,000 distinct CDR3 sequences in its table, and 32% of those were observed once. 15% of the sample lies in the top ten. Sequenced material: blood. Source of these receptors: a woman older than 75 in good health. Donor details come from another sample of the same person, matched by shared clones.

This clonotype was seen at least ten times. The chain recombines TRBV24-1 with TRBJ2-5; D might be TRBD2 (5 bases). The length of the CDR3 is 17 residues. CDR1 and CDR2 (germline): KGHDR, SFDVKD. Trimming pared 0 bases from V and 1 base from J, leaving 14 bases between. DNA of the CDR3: TGTGCCACCAGTGATTTGACACCTCCGGGAACCCAAGAGACCCAGTACTTC. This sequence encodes CATSDLTPPGTQETQYF.

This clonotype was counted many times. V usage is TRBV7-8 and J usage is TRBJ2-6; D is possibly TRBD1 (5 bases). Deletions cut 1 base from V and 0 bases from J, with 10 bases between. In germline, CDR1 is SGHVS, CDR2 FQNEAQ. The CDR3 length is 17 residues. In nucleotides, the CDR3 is TGTGCCAGCAGCTTAGGGGCAGGGATCTCTGGGGCCAACGTCCTGACTTTC. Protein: CASSLGAGISGANVLTF.

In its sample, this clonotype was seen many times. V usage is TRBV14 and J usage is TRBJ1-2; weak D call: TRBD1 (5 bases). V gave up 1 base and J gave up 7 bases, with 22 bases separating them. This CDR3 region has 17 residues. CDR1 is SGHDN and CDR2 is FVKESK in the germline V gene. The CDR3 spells CASSQGDPGGTGRGYTF. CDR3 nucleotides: TGTGCCAGCAGCCAAGGGGACCCCGGGGGGACCGGACGTGGCTACACCTTC.

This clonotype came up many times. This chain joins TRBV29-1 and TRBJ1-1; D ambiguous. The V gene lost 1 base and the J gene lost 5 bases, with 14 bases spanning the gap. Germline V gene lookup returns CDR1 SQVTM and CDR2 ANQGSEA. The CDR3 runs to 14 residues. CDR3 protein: CSVEVGSKGTEAFF. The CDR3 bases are TGCAGCGTTGAAGTTGGCAGTAAGGGAACTGAAGCTTTCTTT.

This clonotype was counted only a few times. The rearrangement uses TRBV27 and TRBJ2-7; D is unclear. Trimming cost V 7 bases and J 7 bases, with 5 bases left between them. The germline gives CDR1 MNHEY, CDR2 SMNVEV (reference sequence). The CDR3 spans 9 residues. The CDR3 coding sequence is TGTGCCAGCATTTGGGAGCAGTACTTC. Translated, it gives CASIWEQYF.

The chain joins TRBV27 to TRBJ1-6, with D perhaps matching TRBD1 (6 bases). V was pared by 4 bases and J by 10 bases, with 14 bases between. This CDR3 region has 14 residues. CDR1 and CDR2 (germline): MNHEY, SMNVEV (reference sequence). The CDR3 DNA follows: TGTGCCAGCAGTTCATGGGACACAGGGTCACCCCTCCACTTT. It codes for CASSSWDTGSPLHF.

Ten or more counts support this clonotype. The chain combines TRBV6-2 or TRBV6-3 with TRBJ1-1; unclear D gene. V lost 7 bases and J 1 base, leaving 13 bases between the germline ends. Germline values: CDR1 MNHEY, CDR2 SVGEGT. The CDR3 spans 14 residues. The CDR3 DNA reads TGTGCCAGCACCACCGGACGGGGGAACACTGAAGCTTTCTTT. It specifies CASTTGRGNTEAFF.

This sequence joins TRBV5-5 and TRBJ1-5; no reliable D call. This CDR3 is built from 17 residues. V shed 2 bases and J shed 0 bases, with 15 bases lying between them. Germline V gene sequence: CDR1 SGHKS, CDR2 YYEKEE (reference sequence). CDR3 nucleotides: TGTGCCAGCAGCTTTATGTCCAGCTCGGGTAGCAATCAGCCCCAGCATTTT. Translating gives CASSFMSSSGSNQPQHF.

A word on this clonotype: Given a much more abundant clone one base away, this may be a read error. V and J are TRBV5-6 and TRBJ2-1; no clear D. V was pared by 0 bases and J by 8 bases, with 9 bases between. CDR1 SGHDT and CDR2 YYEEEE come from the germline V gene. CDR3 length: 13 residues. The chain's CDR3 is CASSLGRCDEQFF. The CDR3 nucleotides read TGTGCCAGCAGCTTGGGCCGCTGTGATGAGCAGTTCTTC.

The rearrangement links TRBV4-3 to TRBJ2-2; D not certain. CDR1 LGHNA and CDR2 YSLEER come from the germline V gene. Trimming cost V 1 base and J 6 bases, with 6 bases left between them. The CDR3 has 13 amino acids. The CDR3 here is CASSQVGPGELFF. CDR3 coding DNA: TGCGCCAGCAGCCAAGTCGGACCCGGGGAGCTGTTTTTT.

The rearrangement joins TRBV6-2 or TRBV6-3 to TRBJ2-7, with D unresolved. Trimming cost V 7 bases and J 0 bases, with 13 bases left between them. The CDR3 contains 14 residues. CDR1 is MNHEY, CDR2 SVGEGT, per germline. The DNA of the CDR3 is TGTGCCAGCACCCAACGGAGACCCTCCTACGAGCAGTACTTC. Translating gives CASTQRRPSYEQYF.

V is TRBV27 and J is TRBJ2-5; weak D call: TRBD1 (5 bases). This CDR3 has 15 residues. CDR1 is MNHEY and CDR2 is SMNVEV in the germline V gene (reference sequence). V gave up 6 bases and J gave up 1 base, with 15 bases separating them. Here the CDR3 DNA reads TGTGCCAGCAGCCCTCGTGGCAGGGCCCAAGAGACCCAGTACTTC. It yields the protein CASSPRGRAQETQYF.

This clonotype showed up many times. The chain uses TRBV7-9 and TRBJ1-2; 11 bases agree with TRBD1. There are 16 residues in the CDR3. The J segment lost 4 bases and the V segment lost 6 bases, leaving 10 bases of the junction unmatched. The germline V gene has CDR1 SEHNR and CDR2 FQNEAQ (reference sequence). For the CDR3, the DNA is TGTGCCAGCAGTCAACAGGCCGGGACAGGGGGCTATGGCTACACCTTC. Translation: CASSQQAGTGGYGYTF.

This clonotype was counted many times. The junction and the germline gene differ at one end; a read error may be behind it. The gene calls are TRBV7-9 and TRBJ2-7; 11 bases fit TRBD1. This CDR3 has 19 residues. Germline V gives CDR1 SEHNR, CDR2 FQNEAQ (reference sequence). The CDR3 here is CASSFLNPSRDRGFYEQYF. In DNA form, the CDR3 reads TGTGCTAGCAGCTTCCTTAACCCTTCCCGGGACAGGGGGTTCTACGAGCAGTACTTC.

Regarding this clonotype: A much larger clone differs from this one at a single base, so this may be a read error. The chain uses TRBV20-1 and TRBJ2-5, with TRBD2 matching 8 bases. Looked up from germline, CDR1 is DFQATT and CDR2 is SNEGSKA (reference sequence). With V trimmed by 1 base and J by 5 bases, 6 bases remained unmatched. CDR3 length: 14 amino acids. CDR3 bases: TGCAGTGCTAGAGTCCGGGGGGGCCGGGAGACCCAGTACTTC. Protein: CSARVRGGRETQYF.

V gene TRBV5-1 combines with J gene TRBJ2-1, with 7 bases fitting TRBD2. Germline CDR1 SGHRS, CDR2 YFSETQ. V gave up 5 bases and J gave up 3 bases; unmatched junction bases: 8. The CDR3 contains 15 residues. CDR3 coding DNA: TGCGCCAGCAGGCCGGGGGGTTTAGGCTACAATGAGCAGTTCTTC. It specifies CASRPGGLGYNEQFF.

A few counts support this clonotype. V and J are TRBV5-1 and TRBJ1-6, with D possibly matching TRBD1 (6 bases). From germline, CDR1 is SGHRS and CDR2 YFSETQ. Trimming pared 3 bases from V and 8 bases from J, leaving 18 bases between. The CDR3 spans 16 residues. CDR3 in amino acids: CASSSERGGGDSPLHF. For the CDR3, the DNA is TGCGCCAGCAGCTCGGAAAGGGGGGGGGGCGATTCACCCCTCCACTTT.

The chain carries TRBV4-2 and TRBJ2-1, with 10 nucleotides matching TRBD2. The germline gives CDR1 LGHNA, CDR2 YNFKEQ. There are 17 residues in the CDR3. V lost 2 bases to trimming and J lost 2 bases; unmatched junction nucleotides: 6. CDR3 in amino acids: CASSQPRAGGPYNEQFF. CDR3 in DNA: TGTGCCAGCAGCCAACCCAGAGCGGGGGGGCCCTACAATGAGCAGTTCTTC.

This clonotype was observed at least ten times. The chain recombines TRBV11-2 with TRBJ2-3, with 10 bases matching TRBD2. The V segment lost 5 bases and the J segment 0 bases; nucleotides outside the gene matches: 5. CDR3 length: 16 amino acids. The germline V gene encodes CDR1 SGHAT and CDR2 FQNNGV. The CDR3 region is CASSLSGGRSTDTQYF. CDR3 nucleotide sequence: TGTGCCAGCAGCCTTAGCGGGGGGCGTAGCACAGATACGCAGTATTTT.

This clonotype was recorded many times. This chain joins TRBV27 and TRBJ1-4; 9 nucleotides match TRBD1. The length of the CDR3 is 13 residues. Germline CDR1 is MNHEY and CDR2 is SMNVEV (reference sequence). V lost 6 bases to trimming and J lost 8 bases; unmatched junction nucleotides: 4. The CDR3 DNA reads TGTGCCAGCAGGGACAGGGGTCGAGAAAAACTGTTTTTT. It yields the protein CASRDRGREKLFF. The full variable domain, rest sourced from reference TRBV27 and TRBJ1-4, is EAQVTQNPRYLITVTGKKLTVTCSQNMNHEYMSWYRQDPGLGLRQIYYSMNVEVTDKGDVPEGYKVSRKEKRNFPLILESPSPNQTSLYFCASRDRGREKLFFGSGTQLSVL.

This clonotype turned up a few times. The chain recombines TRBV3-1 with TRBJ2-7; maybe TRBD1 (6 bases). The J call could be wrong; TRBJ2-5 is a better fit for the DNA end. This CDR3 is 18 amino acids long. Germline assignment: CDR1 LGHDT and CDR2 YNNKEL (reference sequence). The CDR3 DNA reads TGTGCCAGCAGCCAGGATCTTCAGGCAGGGGATGGTCCAGAGACCCAGTACTTC. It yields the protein CASSQDLQAGDGPETQYF.

This chain's CDR3 is CASSQAPQGGSYEQYF. CDR3 sequence (DNA): TGCGCCAGCAGCCAAGCGCCCCAGGGGGGCTCCTACGAGCAGTACTTC. V usage is TRBV4-1 and J usage is TRBJ2-1; D is possibly TRBD1 (7 bases). The J call may be mistaken, given a closer DNA end match to TRBJ2-7. Germline CDR1 is MGHRA and CDR2 is YSYEKL. CDR3 length: 16 amino acids.

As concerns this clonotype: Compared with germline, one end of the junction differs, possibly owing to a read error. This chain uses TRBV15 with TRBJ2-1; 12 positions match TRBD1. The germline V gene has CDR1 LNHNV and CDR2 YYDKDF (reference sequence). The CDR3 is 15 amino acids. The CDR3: CATSKGTGGGDEQCF. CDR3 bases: TGCGCCACCAGCAAGGGGACAGGGGGCGGCGATGAGCAGTGCTTC.

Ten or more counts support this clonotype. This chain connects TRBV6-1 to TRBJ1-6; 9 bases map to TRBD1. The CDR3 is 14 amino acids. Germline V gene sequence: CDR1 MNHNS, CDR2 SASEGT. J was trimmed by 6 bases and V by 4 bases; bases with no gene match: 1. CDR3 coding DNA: TGTGCCAGCAGTGCGACAGGGGGTAATTCACCCCTCCACTTT. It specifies CASSATGGNSPLHF.